Presented here are 21 T cell receptor beta chains from one specimen sequenced in a study of T cells in narcolepsy. The assay was immunoSEQ multiplex PCR, and TCRdb's table has in-frame clones only and misses some. The data hold about 27,000 clones, with approximately 86% observed a single time. Sequenced input: CD45RA- memory CD4+ T cells from PBMCs. All receptors come from a human donor with narcolepsy.

This chain connects TRBV5-6 to TRBJ2-3, with unresolved D. Germline V gene lookup returns CDR1 SGHDT and CDR2 YYEEEE. V dropped 0 bases and J dropped 3 bases, with 8 bases sitting between them. The CDR3 is made up of 14 amino acids. The CDR3 spells CASSLAGWTDTQYF. CDR3 in DNA: TGTGCCAGCAGCTTGGCAGGTTGGACAGATACGCAGTATTTT.

This chain joins TRBV5-6 and TRBJ1-3; no firm D call. The germline CDR1 and CDR2 sequences are SGHDT and YYEEEE. V lost 4 bases, J lost 2 bases, and 13 bases lay in between. This CDR3 region has 15 residues. The DNA for the CDR3 is TGTGCCAGCAGCGATCAAGGTGTAACTGGAAACACCATATATTTT. This sequence encodes CASSDQGVTGNTIYF.

The CDR3 here is CASSLGGFPYEQYV. The DNA for the CDR3 is TGTGCCAGCAGCTTGGGGGGGTTTCCCTACGAGCAGTACGTC. The chain joins TRBV7-8 to TRBJ2-7, with 7 positions matching TRBD2. This CDR3 contains 14 residues. Germline CDR1 reads SGHVS; CDR2 reads FQNEAQ. V shed 3 bases and J 2 bases; nucleotides not matched to a gene: 4.

The chain recombines TRBV4-1 with TRBJ1-1; tentatively, D is TRBD1 (6 bases). This CDR3 is built from 15 residues. Trimming took off 1 base at V and 4 bases at J, with 13 bases between the two ends. Germline CDR1 and CDR2: MGHRA and YSYEKL. Here the CDR3 DNA reads TGCGCCAGCAGCCAAGTCCCCGGACAGCTCACTGAAGCTTTCTTT. Protein sequence: CASSQVPGQLTEAFF.

V is TRBV29-1 and J is TRBJ1-4; 8 nucleotides agree with TRBD1. Per germline, CDR1 SQVTM and CDR2 ANQGSEA. J was trimmed by 8 bases and V by 3 bases; bases with no gene match: 8. The CDR3 extends over 14 amino acids. The chain's CDR3 is CSVDVTGGGEKLFF. The CDR3 DNA is TGCAGCGTTGATGTAACAGGGGGGGGCGAAAAACTGTTTTTT.

The sample holds one count of this clone. The chain is built from TRBV9 and TRBJ2-3; 12 bases match TRBD2. This CDR3 comprises 16 residues. Germline values: CDR1 SGDLS, CDR2 YYNGEE. V was pared by 6 bases and J by 0 bases, with 5 bases of the junction left unmatched. The DNA for the CDR3 is TGTGCCAGCAAGACTAGCGGGGGCCCTAGCACAGATACGCAGTATTTT. It is translated as CASKTSGGPSTDTQYF.

CDR3 sequence reads: CATSGGDTDTQYF. The CDR3 DNA is TGTGCCACCTCCGGCGGGGACACAGATACGCAGTATTTT. This chain links TRBV10-3 with TRBJ2-3; weak D call: TRBD2 (6 bases). V was pared by 10 bases and J by 2 bases, with 13 bases between. CDR3 length equals 13 residues. Germline V CDR1 and CDR2: ENHRY, SYGVKD.

The CDR3 loop reads CASSLRAGPDTQYF. Written as DNA, the CDR3 is TGTGCCAGCAGCCTTCGTGCGGGGCCAGATACGCAGTATTTT. The chain joins TRBV5-4 to TRBJ2-3; perhaps TRBD2 as D (6 bases). With 4 bases removed from V and 4 bases from J, the gap between germline ends came to 13 bases. The CDR3 extends over 14 amino acids. The germline V gene has CDR1 SGHNT and CDR2 YYREEE (reference sequence).

This sequence joins TRBV7-8 and TRBJ2-5; D call uncertain. CDR1 and CDR2 from the germline V gene are SGHVS and FQNEAQ. Trimming removed 3 bases at V and 8 bases at J, with 10 bases between. CDR3 size: 12 residues. The CDR3 nucleotides read TGTGCCAGCAGCTTCCACCTTGACACCCAGTACTTC. Translation gives CASSFHLDTQYF.

The sample holds one count of this clone. This chain links TRBV6-5 with TRBJ1-4; 7 positions match TRBD1. In germline, CDR1 is MNHEY, CDR2 SVGAGI. Trimming took 7 bases from V and 3 from J; bases not matched to a gene: 5. The CDR3 length is 14 residues. The DNA of the CDR3 is TGTGCCAGCACCACCGGGACAGCTAATGAAAAACTGTTTTTT. Translation: CASTTGTANEKLFF.

V and J are TRBV5-1 and TRBJ1-1, with D unclear. Germline CDR1 and CDR2: SGHRS and YFSETQ. Trimming removed 4 bases at V and 4 bases at J, with 14 bases between. The CDR3 loop spans 14 amino acids. CDR3 coding DNA: TGCGCCAGCAGCCCTCTAGAGGTCCCCACTGAAGCTTTCTTT. Translation gives CASSPLEVPTEAFF.

The chain is built from TRBV5-1 and TRBJ2-3; TRBD1 matches at 9 bases. This CDR3 has 15 amino acids. V lost 1 base to trimming and J lost 3 bases; unmatched junction nucleotides: 3. Germline V gene lookup returns CDR1 SGHRS and CDR2 YFSETQ. CDR3 region: CASSLFGQGTDTQYF. CDR3 DNA: TGCGCCAGCAGCTTGTTTGGACAGGGGACAGATACGCAGTATTTT. The full variable domain, completed using reference TRBV5-1 and TRBJ2-3, is KAGVTQTPRYLIKTRGQQVTLSCSPISGHRSVSWYQQTPGQGLQFLFEYFSETQRNKGNFPGRFSGRQFSNSRSEMNVSTLELGDSALYLCASSLFGQGTDTQYFGPGTRLTVL.

J is TRBJ2-7 and V is TRBV7-8; 10 bases are shared with TRBD1. Per the germline V gene, CDR1 is SGHVS and CDR2 is FQNEAQ. The length of the CDR3 is 14 residues. V was clipped by 5 bases and J by 7 bases; unmatched bases: 8. The CDR3 DNA is TGTGCCAGCAGCCCAAGGACAGGGGGAGGTGAGCAGTACGTC. It is translated as CASSPRTGGGEQYV.

The rearrangement uses TRBV5-1 and TRBJ2-1; 8 bases align to TRBD1. The V and J ends lost 4 bases and 2 bases, in that order; junction bases with no gene match: 5. The V gene's germline CDR1 is SGHRS and CDR2 YFSETQ. This CDR3 has 15 amino acids. The CDR3: CASSNTGGTYNEQFF. The CDR3 nucleotides read TGCGCCAGCAGCAACACAGGGGGGACCTACAATGAGCAGTTCTTC.

This chain links TRBV2 with TRBJ1-3; possibly TRBD1 for D (6 bases). Per the germline V gene, CDR1 is SNHLY and CDR2 is FYNNEI. This CDR3 spans 14 amino acids. The V end was cut by 8 bases, the J end by 2 bases, with 13 bases between. The CDR3 loop reads CASGLQGTGNTIYF. The CDR3 coding sequence is TGTGCCAGCGGCTTACAGGGTACTGGAAACACCATATATTTT.

This clone was seen only a few times. The rearrangement uses TRBV2 and TRBJ2-7; no clear D. Between the trimmed V and J ends, which lost 7 bases and 2 bases, there was a span of 12 bases. The germline CDR1 and CDR2 sequences are SNHLY and FYNNEI. The length of the CDR3 is 13 residues. The CDR3 DNA reads TGTGCCAGCAAGGATCTCGGCGCCTACGAGCAGTACTTC. It yields the protein CASKDLGAYEQYF.

CDR3 sequence reads: CASTPGPNSYNEQFF. DNA for the CDR3: TGTGCCAGCACCCCGGGACCTAATTCCTACAATGAGCAGTTCTTC. The chain employs TRBV5-4 and TRBJ2-1; D assignment may be TRBD1 or TRBD2 (5 bases each). V gave up 6 bases and J gave up 1 base, with 14 bases separating them. The CDR3 spans 15 residues. CDR1 and CDR2 from the germline V gene are SGHNT and YYREEE (reference sequence). Full variable domain (outside the CDR3, taken from reference TRBV5-4 and TRBJ2-1): ETGVTQSPTHLIKTRGQQVTLRCSSQSGHNTVSWYQQALGQGPQFIFQYYREEENGRGNFPPRFSGLQFPNYSSELNVNALELDDSALYLCASTPGPNSYNEQFFGPGTRLTVL.

This clone appeared a single time. The chain combines TRBV14 with TRBJ2-1; the D is unclear. The V gene lost 6 bases and the J gene lost 2 bases, with 14 bases spanning the gap. The CDR3 loop spans 15 amino acids. Looked up from germline, CDR1 is SGHDN and CDR2 is FVKESK. CDR3 loop: CASRLSAWPYNEQFF. The CDR3 DNA is TGTGCCAGCAGGCTTTCAGCTTGGCCCTACAATGAGCAGTTCTTC.

The CDR3 region is CASSLGLVGVDTQYF. Here the CDR3 DNA reads TGTGCCAGCAGCTTAGGCCTAGTGGGGGTAGATACGCAGTATTTT. The chain combines TRBV7-7 with TRBJ2-3, with D perhaps given as TRBD1 or TRBD2 (5 bases each). Germline assignment: CDR1 SSHAT and CDR2 FNYEAQ (reference sequence). The CDR3 runs to 15 residues. V was clipped by 1 base and J by 5 bases, with 13 bases between them.

The chain recombines TRBV5-4 with TRBJ2-5; D gene unclear. This CDR3 contains 13 residues. Germline CDR1 SGHNT, CDR2 YYREEE (reference sequence). Between the trimmed V and J ends, which lost 4 bases and 3 bases, there was a span of 10 bases. CDR3: CASSLDWKETQYF. DNA for the CDR3: TGTGCCAGCAGCCTAGACTGGAAAGAGACCCAGTACTTC.

Details on this clone: The same CDR3 can be traced to other DNA sequences in this sample. J is TRBJ1-2 and V is TRBV7-2; unclear D gene. V was clipped by 2 bases and J by 4 bases, with 11 bases between them. CDR1 and CDR2 (germline): SGHTA, FQGNSA. This CDR3 is built from 14 residues. The CDR3 DNA is TGTGCCAGCAGCTTAAGTACAGCTCTCTATGGCTACACCTTC. It translates to CASSLSTALYGYTF.